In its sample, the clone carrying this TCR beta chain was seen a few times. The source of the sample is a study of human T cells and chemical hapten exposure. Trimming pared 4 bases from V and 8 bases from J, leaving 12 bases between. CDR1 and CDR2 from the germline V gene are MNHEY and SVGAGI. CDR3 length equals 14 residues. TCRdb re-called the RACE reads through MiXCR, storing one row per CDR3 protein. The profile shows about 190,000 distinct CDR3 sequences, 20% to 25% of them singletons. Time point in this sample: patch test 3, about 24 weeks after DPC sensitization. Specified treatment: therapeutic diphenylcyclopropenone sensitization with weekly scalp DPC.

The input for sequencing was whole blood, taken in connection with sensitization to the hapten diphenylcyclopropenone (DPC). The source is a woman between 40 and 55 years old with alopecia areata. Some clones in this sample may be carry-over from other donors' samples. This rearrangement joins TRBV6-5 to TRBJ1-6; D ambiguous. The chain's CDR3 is CASSSSIWDSPLHF. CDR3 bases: TGTGCCAGCAGTTCCAGTATCTGGGATTCACCCCTCCACTTT.